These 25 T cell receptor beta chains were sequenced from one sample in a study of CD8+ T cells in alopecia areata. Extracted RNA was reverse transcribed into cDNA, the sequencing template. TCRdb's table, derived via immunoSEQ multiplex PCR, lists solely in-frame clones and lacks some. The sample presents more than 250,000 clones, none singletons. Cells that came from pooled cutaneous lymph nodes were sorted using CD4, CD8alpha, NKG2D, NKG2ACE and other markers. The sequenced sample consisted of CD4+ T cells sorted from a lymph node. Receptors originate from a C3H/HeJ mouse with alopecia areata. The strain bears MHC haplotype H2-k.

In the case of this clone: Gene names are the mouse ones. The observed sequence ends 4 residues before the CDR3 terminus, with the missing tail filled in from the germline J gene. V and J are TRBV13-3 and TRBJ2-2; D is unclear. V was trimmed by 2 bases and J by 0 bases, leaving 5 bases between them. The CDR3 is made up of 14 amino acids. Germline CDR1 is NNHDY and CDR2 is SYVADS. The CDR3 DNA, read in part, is TGTGCCAGCAGTGACAGGCCAAACACCGGG. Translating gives CASSDRPNTG. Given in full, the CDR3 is CASSDRPNTGQLYF.

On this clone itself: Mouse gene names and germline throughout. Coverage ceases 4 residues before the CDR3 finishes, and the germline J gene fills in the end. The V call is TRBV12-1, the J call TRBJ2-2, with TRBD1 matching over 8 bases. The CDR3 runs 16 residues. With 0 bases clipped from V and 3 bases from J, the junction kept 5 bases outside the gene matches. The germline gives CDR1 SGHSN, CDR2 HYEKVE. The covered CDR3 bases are TGTGCCAGCTCTCTCGTGGACAGGGCGGACACCGGG. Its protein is CASSLVDRADTG. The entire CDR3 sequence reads CASSLVDRADTGQLYF.

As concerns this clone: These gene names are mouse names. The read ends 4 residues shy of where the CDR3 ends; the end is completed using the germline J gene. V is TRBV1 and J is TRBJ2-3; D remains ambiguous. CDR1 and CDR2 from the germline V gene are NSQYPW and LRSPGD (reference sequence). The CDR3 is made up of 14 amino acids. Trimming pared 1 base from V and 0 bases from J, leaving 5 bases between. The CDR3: CTCSAVTSAETLYF. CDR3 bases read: TGCACCTGCAGTGCAGTGACAAGTGCAGAA.

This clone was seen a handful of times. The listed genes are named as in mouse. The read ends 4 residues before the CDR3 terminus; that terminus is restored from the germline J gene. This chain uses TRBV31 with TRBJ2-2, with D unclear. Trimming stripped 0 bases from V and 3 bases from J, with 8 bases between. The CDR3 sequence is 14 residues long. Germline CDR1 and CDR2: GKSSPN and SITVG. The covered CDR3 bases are TGTGCCTGGAGTCTCAGGTCGGACACCGGG. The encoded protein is CAWSLRSDTG. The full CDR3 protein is CAWSLRSDTGQLYF.

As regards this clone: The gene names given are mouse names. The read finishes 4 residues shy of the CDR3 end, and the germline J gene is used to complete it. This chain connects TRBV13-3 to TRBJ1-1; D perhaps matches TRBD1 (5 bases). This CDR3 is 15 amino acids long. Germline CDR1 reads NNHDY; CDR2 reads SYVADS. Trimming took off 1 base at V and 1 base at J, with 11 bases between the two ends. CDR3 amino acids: CASSDRAGRNTEVFF. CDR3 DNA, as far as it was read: TGTGCCAGCAGTGATCGGGCAGGGAGAAACACA.

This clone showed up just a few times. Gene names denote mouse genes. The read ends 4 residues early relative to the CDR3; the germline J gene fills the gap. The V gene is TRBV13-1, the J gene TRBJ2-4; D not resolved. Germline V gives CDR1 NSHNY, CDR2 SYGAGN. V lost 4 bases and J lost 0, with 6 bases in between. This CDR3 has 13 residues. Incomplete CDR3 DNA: TGTGCCAGCAGTAGTACTAGTCAAAAC. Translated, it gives CASSSTSQN. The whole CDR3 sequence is CASSSTSQNTLYF.

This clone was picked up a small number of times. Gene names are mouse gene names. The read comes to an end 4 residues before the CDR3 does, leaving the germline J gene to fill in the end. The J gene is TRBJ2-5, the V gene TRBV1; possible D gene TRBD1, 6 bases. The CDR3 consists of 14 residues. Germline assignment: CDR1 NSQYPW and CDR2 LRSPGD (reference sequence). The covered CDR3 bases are TGCACCTGCAGTGCAGAACAGGGTGGGGAC. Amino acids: CTCSAEQGGD. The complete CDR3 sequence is CTCSAEQGGDTQYF. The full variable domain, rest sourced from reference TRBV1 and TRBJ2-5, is VTLLEQNPRWRLVPRGQAVNLRCILKNSQYPWMSWYQQDLQKQLQWLFTLRSPGDKEVKSLPGADYLATRVTDTELRLQVANMSQGRTLYCTCSAEQGGDTQYFGPGTRLLVL.

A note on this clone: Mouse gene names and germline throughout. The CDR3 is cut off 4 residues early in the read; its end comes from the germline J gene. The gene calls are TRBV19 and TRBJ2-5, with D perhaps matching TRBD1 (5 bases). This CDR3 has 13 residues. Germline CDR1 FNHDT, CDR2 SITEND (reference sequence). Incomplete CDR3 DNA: TGTGCCAGCAGTCCAGGGTTGCGGGAC. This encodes CASSPGLRD. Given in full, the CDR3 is CASSPGLRDTQYF.

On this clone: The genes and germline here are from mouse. The CDR3 sequence: CASSLQTNYAEQFF. Partial CDR3 DNA: TGTGCCAGCAGTTTACAGACGAACTATGCT. The V call is TRBV14, the J call TRBJ2-1; no clear D gene. The CDR3 goes on 4 residues after the read ends, and that part is filled in from the germline J gene. Trimming took off 2 bases at V and 1 base at J, with 7 bases between the two ends. CDR3 length equals 14 residues. The germline V gene encodes CDR1 SGHDT and CDR2 FRDEAV. Full variable domain (remainder filled in from reference TRBV14 and TRBJ2-1): EAGVTQSPRYAVLQEGQAVSFWCDPISGHDTLYWYQQPRDQGPQLLVYFRDEAVIDNSQLPSDRFSAVRPKGTNSTLKIQSAKQGDTATYLCASSLQTNYAEQFFGPGTRLTVL.

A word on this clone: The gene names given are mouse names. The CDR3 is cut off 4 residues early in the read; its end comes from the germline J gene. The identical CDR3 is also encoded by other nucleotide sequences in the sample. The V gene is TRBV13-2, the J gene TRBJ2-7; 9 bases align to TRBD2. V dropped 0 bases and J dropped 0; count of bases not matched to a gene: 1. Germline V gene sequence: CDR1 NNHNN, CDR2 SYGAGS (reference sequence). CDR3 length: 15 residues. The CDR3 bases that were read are TGTGCCAGCGGTGATGCCTGGGGGGGCTCCTAT. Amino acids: CASGDAWGGSY. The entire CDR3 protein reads CASGDAWGGSYEQYF.

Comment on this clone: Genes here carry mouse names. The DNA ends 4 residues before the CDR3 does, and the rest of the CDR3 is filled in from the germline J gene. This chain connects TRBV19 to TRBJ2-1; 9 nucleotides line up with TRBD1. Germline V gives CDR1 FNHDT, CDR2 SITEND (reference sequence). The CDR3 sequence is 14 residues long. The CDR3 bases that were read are TGTGCCAGCAGTTCCAACAGGGGGCTCGCT. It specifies CASSSNRGLA. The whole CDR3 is CASSSNRGLAEQFF.

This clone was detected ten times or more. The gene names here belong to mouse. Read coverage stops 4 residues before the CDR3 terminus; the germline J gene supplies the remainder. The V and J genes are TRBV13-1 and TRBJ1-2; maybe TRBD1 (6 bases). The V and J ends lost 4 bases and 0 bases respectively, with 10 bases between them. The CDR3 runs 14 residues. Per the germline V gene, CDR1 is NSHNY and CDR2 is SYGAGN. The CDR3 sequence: CASSRQDTNSDYTF. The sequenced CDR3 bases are TGTGCCAGCAGTCGACAGGATACAAACTCC.

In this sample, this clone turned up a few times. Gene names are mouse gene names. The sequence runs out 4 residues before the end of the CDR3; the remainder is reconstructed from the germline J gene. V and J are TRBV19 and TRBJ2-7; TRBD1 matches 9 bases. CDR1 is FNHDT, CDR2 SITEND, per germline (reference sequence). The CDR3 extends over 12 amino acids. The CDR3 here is CASTRDRDEQYF. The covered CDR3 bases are TGTGCCAGCACCCGGGACAGGGAT.

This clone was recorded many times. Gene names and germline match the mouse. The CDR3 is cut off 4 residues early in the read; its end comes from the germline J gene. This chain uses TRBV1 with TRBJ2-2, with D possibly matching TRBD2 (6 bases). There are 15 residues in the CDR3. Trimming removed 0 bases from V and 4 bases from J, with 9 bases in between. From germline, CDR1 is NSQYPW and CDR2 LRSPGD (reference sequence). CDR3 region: CTCSADLGLTGQLYF. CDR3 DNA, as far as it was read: TGCACCTGCAGTGCAGATCTGGGGCTCACCGGG.

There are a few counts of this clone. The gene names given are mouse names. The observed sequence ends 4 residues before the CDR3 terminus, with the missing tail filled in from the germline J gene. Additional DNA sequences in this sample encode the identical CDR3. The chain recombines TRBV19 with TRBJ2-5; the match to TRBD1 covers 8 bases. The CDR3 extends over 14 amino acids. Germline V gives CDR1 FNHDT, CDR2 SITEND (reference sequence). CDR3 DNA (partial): TGTGCCAGCAGTATCGGGACAGGAGAAGAC. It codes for CASSIGTGED. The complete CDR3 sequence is CASSIGTGEDTQYF.

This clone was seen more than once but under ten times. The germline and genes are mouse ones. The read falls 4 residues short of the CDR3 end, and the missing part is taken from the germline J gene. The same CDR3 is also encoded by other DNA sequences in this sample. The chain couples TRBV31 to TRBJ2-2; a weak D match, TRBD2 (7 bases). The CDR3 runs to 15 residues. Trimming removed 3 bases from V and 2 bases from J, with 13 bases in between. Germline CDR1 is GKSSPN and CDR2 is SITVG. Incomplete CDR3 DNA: TGTGCCTGGAGCTCCGCGGGGGGCAACACCGGG. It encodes CAWSSAGGNTG. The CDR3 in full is CAWSSAGGNTGQLYF.

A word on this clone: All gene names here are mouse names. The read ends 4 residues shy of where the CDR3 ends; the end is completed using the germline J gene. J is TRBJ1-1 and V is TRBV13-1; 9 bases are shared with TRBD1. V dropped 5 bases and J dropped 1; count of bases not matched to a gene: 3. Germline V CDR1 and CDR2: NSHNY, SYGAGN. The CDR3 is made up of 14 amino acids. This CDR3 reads CASRGTGRNTEVFF. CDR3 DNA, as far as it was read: TGTGCCAGCAGGGGGACAGGGCGAAACACA.

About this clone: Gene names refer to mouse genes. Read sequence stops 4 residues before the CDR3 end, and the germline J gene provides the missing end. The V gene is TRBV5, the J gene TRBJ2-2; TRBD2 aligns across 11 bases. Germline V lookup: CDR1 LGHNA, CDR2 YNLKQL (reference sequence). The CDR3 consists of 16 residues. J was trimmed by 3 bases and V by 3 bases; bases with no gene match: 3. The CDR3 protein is CASSHGTGGDTGQLYF. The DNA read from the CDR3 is TGTGCCAGCAGCCACGGGACTGGGGGAGACACCGGG.

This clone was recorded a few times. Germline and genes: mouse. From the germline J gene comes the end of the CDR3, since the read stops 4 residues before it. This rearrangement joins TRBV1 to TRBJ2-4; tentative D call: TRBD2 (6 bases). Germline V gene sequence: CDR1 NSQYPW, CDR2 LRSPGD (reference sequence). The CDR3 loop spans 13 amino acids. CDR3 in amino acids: CTCSPTGKNTLYF. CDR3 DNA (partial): TGCACCTGCAGCCCGACTGGTAAAAAC.

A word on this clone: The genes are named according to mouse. The chain's CDR3 is CTCSAGGTPQDTQYF. CDR3 bases read: TGCACCTGCAGTGCAGGCGGGACACCCCAAGAC. This rearrangement joins TRBV1 to TRBJ2-5; a possible D gene is TRBD1 (6 bases). The CDR3 end is not reached by the read, which stops 4 residues before it; the germline J gene fills it in. V lost 1 base and J lost 2, with 10 bases in between. The CDR3 spans 15 residues. Germline loops: CDR1 NSQYPW, CDR2 LRSPGD (reference sequence).

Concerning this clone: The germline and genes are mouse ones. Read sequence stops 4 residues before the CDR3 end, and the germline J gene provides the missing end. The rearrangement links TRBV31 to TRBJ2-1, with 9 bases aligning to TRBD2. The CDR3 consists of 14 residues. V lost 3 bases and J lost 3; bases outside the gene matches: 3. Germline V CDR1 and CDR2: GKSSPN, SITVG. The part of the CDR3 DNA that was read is TGTGCCTGGAGGGAGACTGGGGGCTATGCT. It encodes CAWRETGGYA. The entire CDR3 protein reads CAWRETGGYAEQFF.

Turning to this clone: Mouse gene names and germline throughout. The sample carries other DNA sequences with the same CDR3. The CDR3 region is CAWSLAGNSDYTF. CDR3 DNA, as far as it was read: TGTGCCTGGAGTCTGGCGGGAAACTCC. The chain couples TRBV31 to TRBJ1-2; no clear D. Read coverage stops 4 residues before the CDR3 terminus; the germline J gene supplies the remainder. The CDR3 spans 13 residues. Trimming took off 0 bases at V and 1 base at J, with 6 bases between the two ends. The germline V gene has CDR1 GKSSPN and CDR2 SITVG. Looking up the rest from reference TRBV31 and TRBJ1-2 gives the full variable domain: AQTIHQWPVAEIKAVGSPLSLGCTIKGKSSPNLYWYWQATGGTLQQLFYSITVGQVESVVQLNLSASRPKDDQFILSTEKLLLSHSGFYLCAWSLAGNSDYTFGSGTRLLVI.

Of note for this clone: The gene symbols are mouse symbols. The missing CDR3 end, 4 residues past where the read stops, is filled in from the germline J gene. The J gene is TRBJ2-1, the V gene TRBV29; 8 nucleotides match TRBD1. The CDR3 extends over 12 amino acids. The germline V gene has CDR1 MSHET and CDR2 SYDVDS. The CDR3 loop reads CASMRQGAEQFF. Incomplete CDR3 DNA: TGTGCTAGCATGAGACAGGGGGCT.

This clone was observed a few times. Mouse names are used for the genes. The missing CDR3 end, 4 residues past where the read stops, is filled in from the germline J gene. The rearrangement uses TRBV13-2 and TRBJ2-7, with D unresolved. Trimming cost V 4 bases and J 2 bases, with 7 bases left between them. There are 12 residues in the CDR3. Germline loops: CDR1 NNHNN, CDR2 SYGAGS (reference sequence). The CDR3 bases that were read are TGTGCCAGCGGTCACCACACCTAT. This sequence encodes CASGHHTY. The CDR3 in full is CASGHHTYEQYF.

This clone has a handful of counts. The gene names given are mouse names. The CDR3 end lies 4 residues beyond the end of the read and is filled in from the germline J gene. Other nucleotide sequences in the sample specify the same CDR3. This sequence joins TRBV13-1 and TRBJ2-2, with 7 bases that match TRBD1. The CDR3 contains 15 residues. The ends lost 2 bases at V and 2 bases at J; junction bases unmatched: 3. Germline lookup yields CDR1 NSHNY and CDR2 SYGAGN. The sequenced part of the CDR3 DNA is TGTGCCAGCAGTGAACCGGGACAGAACACCGGG. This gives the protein CASSEPGQNTG. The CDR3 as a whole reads CASSEPGQNTGQLYF.